Listed below are T cell receptor beta chains from one sample, sequenced in a study of shared clonotypes between healthy human individuals. The table came from immunoSEQ multiplex PCR; TCRdb's copy has only in-frame clones and leaves some out. The table includes approximately 1.9 million clones, approximately 92% detected once. The specimen was naive CD8+ T cells from PBMCs. All receptors derive from a man aged 18-30 years in good health. Some clones in this sample may be carry-over from other donors' samples. Each CDR3 is given with its conserved first and last residue. Fields, in order: clone size, V gene, D gene, J gene, CDR3 length, CDR3 DNA, CDR3 protein. The D gene is left open where the match is weak. For some rows the clone size is stated as once, few or many, or as a class when expanded; others skip it.

-	TRBV5-1	-	TRBJ2-3	16	TGCGCCAGCAGCTGGGACGACAGGCCCAGCACAGATACGCAGTATTTT	CASSWDDRPSTDTQYF
-	TRBV27	-	TRBJ1-5	14	TGTGCCAGCAAGCAACGGACAGACCGGGAGCCCCAGCATTTT	CASKQRTDREPQHF
-	TRBV2	TRBD2	TRBJ2-5	18	TGTGCCAGCAGTAATACTTTAGGACTAGGCGTCGACCAAGAGACCCAGTACTTC	CASSNTLGLGVDQETQYF
-	TRBV4-1	-	TRBJ1-1	15	TGCGCCAGCAGCCACTTAGAGGGGGTTAATACTGAAGCTTTCTTT	CASSHLEGVNTEAFF
-	TRBV27	-	TRBJ1-1	13	TGTGCCAGCAGTACCCTTAATAACACTGAAGCTTTCTTT	CASSTLNNTEAFF
-	TRBV9	-	TRBJ2-1	17	TGTGCCAGCAGCGCCGCCCTCAGGGGAGGGCCTGGGAATGAGCAGTTCTTC	CASSAALRGGPGNEQFF
-	TRBV10-2	TRBD1	TRBJ2-7	15	TGCGCCAGCAGCGAAAGACAGGGGGAGGTGTCCGAGCAGTACTTC	CASSERQGEVSEQYF
-	TRBV19	-	TRBJ1-5	14	TGTGCCAGTAGCCCGGTGCGGGATAGTCAGCCCCAGCATTTT	CASSPVRDSQPQHF
-	TRBV15	-	TRBJ2-7	15	TGTGCCACCAGCAGGGCAAGGAGGAGGTTGGGGGAGCAGTACTTC	CATSRARRRLGEQYF
-	TRBV19	-	TRBJ1-2	12	TGTGCCAGTAGAAACAGCAACTATGGCTACACCTTC	CASRNSNYGYTF
-	TRBV7-3	TRBD2	TRBJ2-7	15	TGTGCCAGCAGCCCTATCGGCGGGGGATCCTACGAGCAGTACTTC	CASSPIGGGSYEQYF
-	TRBV7-6	TRBD2	TRBJ2-3	18	TGTGCCAGCAGCTTAGGGACTAGCGGCAGCGAGGGCACAGATACGCAGTATTTT	CASSLGTSGSEGTDTQYF
-	TRBV5-4	TRBD1	TRBJ2-2	16	TGTGCCAGCAGCCCACGACAGGGCCCGGAGACCGGGGAGCTGTTTTTT	CASSPRQGPETGELFF
few	TRBV10-3	TRBD2	TRBJ2-7	13	TGTGCCATCCGGGAGGACAACTCCTACGAGCAGTACTTC	CAIREDNSYEQYF
-	TRBV6-6	-	TRBJ1-4	14	TGTGCCAGCAGACACGTCGACCTTAATGAAAAACTGTTTTTT	CASRHVDLNEKLFF
-	TRBV5-1	TRBD2	TRBJ2-1	16	TGCGCCAGCAGCGACGAGACTAGCGGGACCTACAATGAGCAGTTCTTC	CASSDETSGTYNEQFF
-	TRBV27	TRBD1	TRBJ2-7	15	TGTGCCAGCAGTTTATTAGGGACAGGGGGCGAGCAGCAGTACTTC	CASSLLGTGGEQQYF
-	TRBV7-9	TRBD2	TRBJ2-1	15	TGTGCCAGCAGCTTAAGGCTAGCGGCCTACAATGAGCAGTTCTTC	CASSLRLAAYNEQFF